Listed below are T cell receptor beta chains from one sample, sequenced in a study of shared clonotypes between healthy human individuals. Libraries were prepared by immunoSEQ multiplex PCR; TCRdb keeps only in-frame clonotypes and omits some of them. The repertoire includes over a million clones, more than 95% of them detected once, and about 1% sits in the top ten. The sequenced material came from naive CD4+ T cells sorted from blood. The source is a man aged 30-40 years in good health. The CDR3 runs from the conserved cysteine through the conserved F or W. D genes are given only for firm matches. Clone size is given for some rows only: seen once, a few or many times, or a class if the clone is expanded.

D: TRBD2
V: TRBV18
size: .
J: TRBJ2-6
CDR3: CASSPLNRAGGPSGANVLTF
DNA: TGTGCCAGCTCACCACTGAACAGAGCGGGAGGGCCTTCTGGGGCCAACGTCCTGACTTTC

D: .
V: TRBV11-1
size: .
J: TRBJ2-5
CDR3: CASRPVSYQETQYF
DNA: TGTGCCAGCAGACCCGTATCCTATCAAGAGACCCAGTACTTC

D: .
V: TRBV11-2
size: .
J: TRBJ1-5
CDR3: CASSLVGGQFPQHF
DNA: TGTGCCAGCAGCTTAGTAGGGGGGCAATTTCCCCAGCATTTT

D: .
V: TRBV9
size: .
J: TRBJ2-3
CDR3: CASSVAAGRSTDTQYF
DNA: TGTGCCAGCAGCGTAGCGGCGGGGCGAAGCACAGATACGCAGTATTTT

D: TRBD2
V: TRBV5-1
size: .
J: TRBJ2-3
CDR3: CASSPGTSEYTDTQYF
DNA: TGCGCCAGCAGCCCCGGGACTAGCGAGTACACAGATACGCAGTATTTT

D: .
V: TRBV5-1
size: .
J: TRBJ2-7
CDR3: CASSLTGNNYEQYF
DNA: TGCGCCAGCAGCTTGACGGGGAACAACTACGAGCAGTACTTC

D: .
V: TRBV5-1
size: .
J: TRBJ2-4
CDR3: CASSLSGARAKNIQYF
DNA: TGCGCCAGCAGCTTGTCCGGGGCTCGGGCCAAAAACATTCAGTACTTC

D: .
V: TRBV28
size: once
J: TRBJ2-5
CDR3: CASSRYGTQETQYF
DNA: TGTGCCAGCAGTAGGTACGGGACGCAAGAGACCCAGTACTTC

D: .
V: TRBV9
size: .
J: TRBJ2-2
CDR3: CASSRRGTGYTGELFF
DNA: TGTGCCAGCAGCAGGCGGGGGACAGGTTATACCGGGGAGCTGTTTTTT

D: TRBD1
V: TRBV4-1
size: .
J: TRBJ1-2
CDR3: CASRLQGSGGYTF
DNA: TGCGCCAGCAGGCTACAGGGGTCCGGTGGCTACACCTTC

D: TRBD1
V: TRBV30
size: .
J: TRBJ1-1
CDR3: CAWKIKPRQGKAFF
DNA: TGTGCCTGGAAAATCAAGCCTCGACAGGGCAAAGCTTTCTTT

D: .
V: TRBV7-6
size: .
J: TRBJ2-1
CDR3: CASSSLALSYNEQFF
DNA: TGTGCCAGCAGCTCTCTAGCGCTCTCCTACAATGAGCAGTTCTTC

D: TRBD2
V: TRBV5-1
size: .
J: TRBJ2-1
CDR3: CASSLVAGSSYNEQFF
DNA: TGCGCCAGCAGCTTGGTAGCGGGAAGCTCCTACAATGAGCAGTTCTTC

D: TRBD1
V: TRBV5-6
size: .
J: TRBJ2-3
CDR3: CASSLARGPRDTQYF
DNA: TGTGCCAGCAGCTTGGCCAGGGGGCCTCGGGATACGCAGTATTTT

D: .
V: TRBV6-1
size: .
J: TRBJ2-7
CDR3: CASSVVAGYEQYF
DNA: TGTGCCAGCAGTGTTGTAGCCGGTTACGAGCAGTACTTC

D: .
V: TRBV29-1
size: once
J: TRBJ1-1
CDR3: CAGGVGRLGNNMNTEAFF
DNA: TGCGCGGGGGGGGTCGGAAGACTAGGGAACAATATGAACACTGAAGCTTTCTTT

D: .
V: TRBV18
size: .
J: TRBJ1-1
CDR3: CASSPLGGRDTEAFF
DNA: TGTGCCAGCTCACCACTCGGGGGGCGAGATACTGAAGCTTTCTTT

D: TRBD1
V: TRBV4-1
size: .
J: TRBJ1-1
CDR3: CASSQARGTAGTGAKGTEAFF
DNA: TGCGCCAGCAGCCAAGCCCGGGGGACCGCCGGGACAGGGGCTAAAGGCACTGAAGCTTTCTTT

D: TRBD2
V: TRBV11-2
size: .
J: TRBJ2-1
CDR3: CASSWTSGRGNNEQFF
DNA: TGTGCCAGCAGCTGGACTAGCGGGAGGGGAAACAATGAGCAGTTCTTC

D: .
V: TRBV18
size: .
J: TRBJ1-5
CDR3: CASSPLQGSSGQPQHF
DNA: TGTGCCAGCTCACCACTACAGGGAAGCTCGGGGCAGCCCCAGCATTTT

D: TRBD1
V: TRBV9
size: .
J: TRBJ2-3
CDR3: CASSVDREDTQYF
DNA: TGTGCCAGCAGCGTGGACAGGGAGGATACGCAGTATTTT

D: TRBD1
V: TRBV7-2
size: .
J: TRBJ2-7
CDR3: CASSLARATGAEQYF
DNA: TGTGCCAGCAGCTTAGCCCGGGCTACAGGGGCCGAGCAGTACTTC

D: .
V: TRBV5-1
size: .
J: TRBJ2-7
CDR3: CASSLERASYEQYF
DNA: TGCGCCAGCAGCTTGGAGAGGGCCTCCTACGAGCAGTACTTC

D: TRBD1
V: TRBV7-9
size: .
J: TRBJ2-3
CDR3: CASSRRTGGTLTDTQYF
DNA: TGTGCCAGCAGCCGTCGGACAGGGGGAACCCTGACAGATACGCAGTATTTT

D: .
V: TRBV6-6
size: once
J: TRBJ2-1
CDR3: CASSYFPAQSYNEQFF
DNA: TGTGCCAGCAGTTACTTTCCGGCGCAGTCCTACAATGAGCAGTTCTTC

D: TRBD1
V: TRBV7-9
size: .
J: TRBJ2-3
CDR3: CASSPRQGTDTQYF
DNA: TGTGCCAGCAGCCCAAGACAGGGAACAGATACGCAGTATTTT

D: .
V: TRBV4-1
size: .
J: TRBJ2-1
CDR3: CASSQRAALDEQFF
DNA: TGCGCCAGCAGCCAAAGAGCGGCTTTGGATGAGCAGTTCTTC

D: .
V: TRBV28
size: .
J: TRBJ1-1
CDR3: CASSFLKQGVLAEAFF
DNA: TGTGCCAGCAGTTTCCTTAAACAGGGCGTCTTGGCTGAAGCTTTCTTT

D: .
V: TRBV11-3
size: .
J: TRBJ2-1
CDR3: CASSPHEGRGARAQFF
DNA: TGTGCCAGCAGTCCCCATGAGGGAAGGGGGGCACGTGCGCAGTTCTTC

D: .
V: TRBV18
size: once
J: TRBJ2-7
CDR3: CASSRSGGVSYEQYF
DNA: TGTGCCAGCTCCCGCTCGGGGGGCGTCTCCTACGAGCAGTACTTC

D: TRBD2
V: TRBV4-3
size: .
J: TRBJ2-1
CDR3: CASSQRPLREGPYNEQFF
DNA: TGCGCCAGCAGCCAAAGGCCTCTGCGGGAGGGCCCCTACAATGAGCAGTTCTTC

D: TRBD2
V: TRBV29-1
size: .
J: TRBJ2-7
CDR3: CSVEDQLAGSREQYF
DNA: TGCAGCGTTGAGGATCAGCTAGCGGGATCCCGCGAGCAGTACTTC

D: .
V: TRBV19
size: .
J: TRBJ1-4
CDR3: CASRIAGTILGKLFF
DNA: TGTGCCAGTAGAATCGCCGGGACAATCCTCGGAAAACTGTTTTTT

D: .
V: TRBV18
size: .
J: TRBJ2-5
CDR3: CASCCRGYQETQYF
DNA: TGTGCCAGCTGCTGTCGGGGGTACCAAGAGACCCAGTACTTC

D: .
V: TRBV5-5
size: .
J: TRBJ1-1
CDR3: CASSFGGNTEAFF
DNA: TGTGCCAGCAGCTTCGGGGGGAACACTGAAGCTTTCTTT

D: .
V: TRBV10-3
size: .
J: TRBJ2-7
CDR3: CAISDLYEQYF
DNA: TGTGCCATCAGTGACCTCTACGAGCAGTACTTC

D: TRBD1
V: TRBV7-3
size: .
J: TRBJ2-3
CDR3: CASSFGGQGADTQYF
DNA: TGTGCCAGCAGCTTTGGCGGGCAGGGGGCAGATACGCAGTATTTT

D: TRBD2
V: TRBV29-1
size: .
J: TRBJ2-7
CDR3: CSVYIAGPSYEQYF
DNA: TGCAGCGTTTATATAGCGGGCCCCTCCTACGAGCAGTACTTC

D: TRBD2
V: TRBV2
size: .
J: TRBJ2-7
CDR3: CASRGRTSGNYEQYF
DNA: TGTGCCAGCAGGGGGCGGACTAGCGGGAACTACGAGCAGTACTTC

D: .
V: TRBV6-5
size: .
J: TRBJ2-7
CDR3: CASRRGQTYEQYF
DNA: TGTGCCAGCAGGAGGGGTCAAACCTACGAGCAGTACTTC

D: TRBD1
V: TRBV27
size: .
J: TRBJ2-1
CDR3: CASSSWTGTGSYNEQFF
DNA: TGTGCCAGCAGTTCGTGGACAGGGACGGGCTCCTACAATGAGCAGTTCTTC

D: .
V: TRBV18
size: .
J: TRBJ1-2
CDR3: CASSALGPPGSYGYTF
DNA: TGTGCCAGCTCAGCCTTGGGACCGCCAGGTAGCTATGGCTACACCTTC

D: .
V: TRBV18
size: .
J: TRBJ2-7
CDR3: CASSPLPADTYEQYF
DNA: TGTGCCAGCTCACCCTTGCCCGCTGATACCTACGAGCAGTACTTC

D: TRBD1
V: TRBV5-4
size: once
J: TRBJ1-4
CDR3: CASSFGRGQVDEKLFF
DNA: TGTGCCAGCAGCTTCGGAAGGGGACAGGTAGATGAAAAACTGTTTTTT

D: .
V: TRBV14
size: .
J: TRBJ2-2
CDR3: CASSQVLATGELFF
DNA: TGTGCCAGCAGCCAAGTACTAGCCACCGGGGAGCTGTTTTTT